Listed here is a single T cell receptor (beta chain). Its antigen is undetermined. Donors sampled were nominally healthy, though unrecorded immune exposures were likely. 60 Vbeta and 13 Jbeta primers were used in PCR. Sequencing was performed with immunoSEQ multiplex PCR; in TCRdb, only in-frame clones are kept and a portion is missing. The sample lists tens of thousands of clones, roughly four fifths occurring once. The data belong to a study of cytomegalovirus exposure and HLA in healthy donors. Study details: A previous analysis identified around 120 million unique TCR beta sequences derived from roughly 190 million T cells. Of several hundred genotyped donors, roughly 76% grouped in the Caucasian-associated ancestry cluster.

Study findings and constraints: Most TCR beta V segments were productive about 87% or about 30% of the time in an earlier analysis.

Material for sequencing was PBMCs. The TCR sequence derives from a young woman in good health and CMV-seropositive.

DNA for the CDR3: TGTGCCAGCAGTTTATATCGGGACAGAGATACGCAGTATTTT. Protein: CASSLYRDRDTQYF. The chain employs TRBV27 and TRBJ2-3; 7 nucleotides align to TRBD1. With V trimmed by 1 base and J by 5 bases, 3 bases remained unmatched. The CDR3 loop spans 14 amino acids. CDR1 is MNHEY, CDR2 SMNVEV, per germline (reference sequence).